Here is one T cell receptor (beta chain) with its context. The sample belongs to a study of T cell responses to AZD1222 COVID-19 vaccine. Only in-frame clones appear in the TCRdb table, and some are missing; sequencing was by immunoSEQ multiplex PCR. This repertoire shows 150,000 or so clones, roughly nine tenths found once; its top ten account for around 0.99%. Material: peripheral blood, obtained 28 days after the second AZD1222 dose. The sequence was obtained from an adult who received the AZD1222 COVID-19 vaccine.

CDR3 sequence: CASSLRAGPYEQYF. The CDR3 DNA sequence: TGTGCCAGCAGCTTAAGGGCAGGGCCCTACGAGCAGTACTTC. V and J are TRBV7-8 and TRBJ2-7, with D maybe TRBD1 (5 bases). The ends were cut back, 2 bases at V and 2 bases at J, with 10 bases in the middle. Germline values: CDR1 SGHVS, CDR2 FQNEAQ. The CDR3 loop spans 14 amino acids.